The clone carrying this T cell receptor beta chain appeared once. One end of the junction varies from germline; a read error may be responsible. This sample was included in a study of T cell responses to AZD1222 COVID-19 vaccine. The CDR3 totals 15 residues. CDR1 and CDR2 from the germline V gene are SSHAT and FNYEAQ (reference sequence). Measured with immunoSEQ multiplex PCR; TCRdb has only the in-frame clones, and not every one. The data show roughly 120,000 clones, with around nine tenths seen just once and more than 2% held by the top ten. This chain joins TRBV7-7 and TRBJ2-3, with D possibly TRBD2 on 6 matching bases. The TCR was taken from an adult who received the AZD1222 COVID-19 vaccine. Specimen: peripheral blood, collected 28 days after the second AZD1222 dose. CDR3 bases: TGTGCTAGCAGCTTAGCCCACGGGGGATTGGATACGCAGTATTTT. Protein product: CASSLAHGGLDTQYF.